These T cell receptor beta chains were read from a single sample in a study of human T cells and chemical hapten exposure. TCRdb independently ran MiXCR on the RACE reads; one entry per CDR3 protein. The sample gives nearly 85,000 distinct CDR3 sequences, around 10% of which show up once; 1.5% to 2% is in the top ten. The sequenced sample was whole blood, obtained in connection with sensitization to the hapten diphenylcyclopropenone (DPC). These receptors came from a man between 18 and 29 years old with alopecia areata. Some clones in this sample may be carry-over from other donors' samples. Each CDR3 is given with its conserved first and last residue. The order of the fields is D gene, J gene, clone size, V gene, CDR3 protein, CDR3 DNA. The D gene is left open where the match is weak. Some rows mark clone size as missing; the rest say once, few, many or name a class of expanded clone.

.,TRBJ1-1,.,TRBV10-3,CAISVSPSFSQNEAFF,TGTGCCATCAGTGTATCCCCCAGCTTCAGTCAAAATGAAGCTTTCTTT
TRBD1,TRBJ1-4,many,TRBV5-4,CASSWTGQANEKLFF,TGTGCCAGCAGCTGGACAGGGCAAGCTAATGAAAAACTGTTTTTT
.,TRBJ1-3,many,TRBV10-3,CAINAGRGIAGNTIYF,TGTGCCATCAATGCTGGAAGGGGGATTGCTGGAAACACCATATATTTT
.,TRBJ2-7,.,TRBV27,CASSLAESHEQYF,TGTGCCAGCAGTTTAGCGGAGTCCCACGAGCAGTACTTC
TRBD1,TRBJ1-1,many,TRBV5-4,CASSLDRADTEAFF,TGTGCCAGCAGCCTTGACAGGGCGGACACTGAAGCTTTCTTT
.,TRBJ1-2,few,TRBV4-3,CASSPHTLAWGNYGYTF,TGCGCCAGCAGCCCCCACACTCTCGCCTGGGGTAACTATGGCTACACCTTC
TRBD1,TRBJ2-1,many,TRBV2,CASTDTGQGTYNEQFF,TGTGCCAGCACCGACACGGGACAGGGGACCTACAATGAGCAGTTCTTC
TRBD1,TRBJ1-2,few,TRBV10-3,CAISAGQGDYGYTF,TGTGCCATCAGTGCAGGACAGGGAGACTATGGCTACACCTTC
.,TRBJ2-3,.,TRBV7-2,CASSLAGLTDTQYF,TGTGCCAGCAGCTTAGCAGGCCTCACAGATACGCAGTATTTT
.,TRBJ2-5,.,TRBV6-2/TRBV6-3,CASNGGEAETQYF,TGTGCCAGCAACGGGGGCGAGGCAGAGACCCAGTACTTC
.,TRBJ2-5,.,TRBV4-3,CASSQDLRTPPKGTQYF,TGCGCCAGCAGCCAAGATCTTCGCACTCCGCCAAAGGGGACCCAGTACTTC
.,TRBJ1-6,many,TRBV20-1,CSARRVQLYNSPLHF,TGCAGTGCCCGGAGGGTCCAATTATATAATTCACCCCTCCACTTT
.,TRBJ1-2,few,TRBV4-3,CASSQEQNYGYTF,TGCGCCAGCAGCCAAGAACAGAACTATGGCTACACCTTC
.,TRBJ1-1,many,TRBV12-3/TRBV12-4,CASSSLGRGTEAFF,TGTGCCAGCAGTTCCTTGGGCCGTGGCACTGAAGCTTTCTTT
.,TRBJ2-2,few,TRBV3-1,CASSQSDNTGELFF,TGTGCCAGCAGCCAATCGGATAACACCGGGGAGCTGTTTTTT
TRBD1,TRBJ2-7,few,TRBV6-2/TRBV6-3,CASSYEFDRGFLYEQYF,TGTGCCAGCAGTTACGAATTTGACAGGGGCTTCTTGTACGAGCAGTACTTC
TRBD1,TRBJ1-4,few,TRBV6-5,CASSQTGANEKLFF,TGTGCCAGCAGCCAGACAGGGGCTAATGAAAAACTGTTTTTT
.,TRBJ2-2,.,TRBV7-9,CASSLGSRSNTGELFF,TGTGCCAGCAGCTTAGGCTCACGGTCGAACACCGGGGAGCTGTTTTTT
.,TRBJ1-1,.,TRBV27,CASSLGPMNTEAFF,TGTGCCAGCAGTTTGGGACCCATGAACACTGAAGCTTTCTTT
.,TRBJ2-1,.,TRBV24-1,CATLLGNEQFF,TGTGCCACCCTTTTGGGGAATGAGCAGTTCTTC
.,TRBJ1-1,.,TRBV11-1,CASSLALNTEAFF,TGTGCCAGCAGCTTAGCCCTGAACACTGAAGCTTTCTTT
.,TRBJ1-6,many,TRBV21-1,CASSKLDRGSYNSPLHF,TGTGCCAGCAGCAAATTGGACAGGGGGAGCTATAATTCACCCCTCCACTTT
TRBD1,TRBJ1-1,few,TRBV6-2/TRBV6-3,CASSQGGDRGRPDTEAFF,TGTGCCAGCAGCCAAGGGGGGGACAGGGGCCGTCCGGACACTGAAGCTTTCTTT
.,TRBJ2-7,few,TRBV20-1,CSARDYEQYF,TGCAGTGCTAGGGACTACGAGCAGTACTTC
.,TRBJ1-2,many,TRBV29-1,CSVAVGRGTSYGYTF,TGCAGCGTTGCAGTTGGGCGGGGAACGTCGTATGGCTACACCTTC
.,TRBJ1-6,many,TRBV6-2/TRBV6-3,CAGGTAALSPLHF,TGTGCCGGGGGGACGGCCGCCCTTTCACCCCTCCACTTT
TRBD1,TRBJ1-1,.,TRBV19,CAVRDRDTEAFF,TGTGCCGTCAGGGACAGGGACACTGAAGCTTTCTTT
.,TRBJ2-7,many,TRBV11-2,CASSFRQPTYEQYF,TGTGCCAGCAGCTTCCGACAGCCTACCTACGAGCAGTACTTC
TRBD1,TRBJ1-6,.,TRBV7-9,CASSLAQGAVSPLHF,TGTGCCAGCAGCTTAGCTCAGGGGGCCGTTTCACCCCTCCACTTT
TRBD1,TRBJ2-1,.,TRBV24-1,CATSDPRTGSSYNEQFF,TGTGCCACCAGTGATCCCCGGACAGGGTCCTCCTACAATGAGCAGTTCTTC
.,TRBJ1-5,many,TRBV7-2,CASSPHSGLYSNQPQHF,TGTGCCAGCAGCCCCCATTCAGGACTTTATAGCAATCAGCCCCAGCATTTT
.,TRBJ1-2,few,TRBV12-3/TRBV12-4,CASTAGAVYGYTF,TGTGCCAGCACCGCGGGGGCAGTCTATGGCTACACCTTC
.,TRBJ2-1,.,TRBV6-5,CASSYGRAYDNEQFF,TGTGCCAGCAGTTACGGCAGGGCCTATGACAATGAGCAGTTCTTC
.,TRBJ1-6,few,TRBV20-1,CSALRDTNYNSPLHF,TGCAGTGCTCTTCGCGACACCAACTATAATTCACCCCTCCACTTT
TRBD2,TRBJ2-5,.,TRBV6-5,CASSLSGGQETQYF,TGTGCCAGCAGTCTGAGCGGGGGCCAAGAGACCCAGTACTTC
TRBD2,TRBJ2-5,.,TRBV5-4,CASSLGTRTGETQYF,TGTGCCAGCAGCTTGGGGACTAGAACAGGAGAGACCCAGTACTTC
.,TRBJ2-3,.,TRBV6-4,CASSDSGRVSTDTQYF,TGTGCCAGCAGTGACTCAGGGAGAGTTAGCACAGATACGCAGTATTTT
.,TRBJ2-3,few,TRBV19,CASQGSTDTQYF,TGTGCCAGTCAGGGGAGCACAGATACGCAGTATTTT
.,TRBJ2-2,many,TRBV29-1,CSVDAGSTGELFF,TGCAGCGTTGACGCGGGGTCCACCGGGGAGCTGTTTTTT
.,TRBJ2-7,.,TRBV7-3,CASSLRATGFLNEQYF,TGTGCCAGCAGCTTAAGGGCTACGGGGTTCTTGAACGAGCAGTACTTC
TRBD2,TRBJ2-3,.,TRBV5-6,CASSFFRDYTDTQYF,TGTGCCAGCAGCTTTTTCAGGGACTACACAGATACGCAGTATTTT
.,TRBJ2-3,many,TRBV10-3,CAISESRGMSPRTDTQYF,TGTGCCATCAGTGAGTCCCGGGGTATGAGCCCTCGCACAGATACGCAGTATTTT
.,TRBJ2-7,few,TRBV24-1,CATSDSWGTSHEQYF,TGTGCCACCAGTGACTCTTGGGGAACCTCCCACGAGCAGTACTTC
TRBD1,TRBJ1-1,few,TRBV29-1,CSVATGGTEAFF,TGCAGCGTTGCGACAGGGGGGACTGAAGCTTTCTTT
TRBD1,TRBJ1-1,few,TRBV12-3/TRBV12-4,CASRRDSFTEAFF,TGTGCCAGCAGAAGGGACAGCTTCACTGAAGCTTTCTTT
.,TRBJ2-1,many,TRBV19,CASALGRPSSYNEQFF,TGTGCCAGTGCCCTCGGCAGACCGAGCTCCTACAATGAGCAGTTCTTC
.,TRBJ1-5,many,TRBV7-9,CASSLFGGRSGNQPQHF,TGTGCCAGCAGCTTATTCGGGGGCAGATCGGGCAATCAGCCCCAGCATTTT
.,TRBJ2-3,few,TRBV7-2,CASSIGADTQYF,TGTGCCAGCAGCATCGGGGCAGATACGCAGTATTTT
TRBD1,TRBJ1-1,many,TRBV4-3,CASSQDTGGMEAFF,TGCGCCAGCAGCCAAGATACAGGGGGTATGGAAGCTTTCTTT
.,TRBJ1-1,few,TRBV21-1,CASRYRGDTEAFF,TGTGCCAGCAGATACAGGGGTGACACTGAAGCTTTCTTT
.,TRBJ2-5,many,TRBV2,CASRPWRGQGTQYF,TGTGCCAGCCGGCCCTGGCGGGGGCAAGGGACCCAGTACTTC
TRBD1,TRBJ2-3,few,TRBV4-3,CASSQVWQGVSDTQYF,TGCGCCAGCAGCCAAGTTTGGCAGGGGGTGTCAGATACGCAGTATTTT
.,TRBJ1-2,many,TRBV7-2,CASSRGLTEDGYTF,TGTGCCAGCAGTCGGGGACTTACCGAAGATGGCTACACCTTC
TRBD1,TRBJ1-5,many,TRBV20-1,CSTGGKGNQPQHF,TGCAGTACAGGGGGAAAGGGCAATCAGCCCCAGCATTTT
.,TRBJ2-5,.,TRBV5-5,CASSLSLGETQYF,TGTGCCAGCAGCTTGTCTCTCGGGGAGACCCAGTACTTC
.,TRBJ1-1,.,TRBV4-3,CASSLEGRGNTEAFF,TGCGCCAGCAGCCTAGAGGGCCGTGGGAACACTGAAGCTTTCTTT
.,TRBJ2-3,few,TRBV10-3,CAISEEKIWTDTQYF,TGTGCCATCAGTGAGGAAAAGATTTGGACAGATACGCAGTATTTT
.,TRBJ1-1,many,TRBV29-1,CSVVREPEAFF,TGCAGCGTTGTCAGGGAGCCTGAAGCTTTCTTT
TRBD1,TRBJ2-1,few,TRBV29-1,CSARTGTSYNEQFF,TGCAGCGCCAGGACAGGGACTTCCTACAATGAGCAGTTCTTC
.,TRBJ2-7,many,TRBV2,CASSERLVSYEQYF,TGTGCCAGCAGTGAACGGCTAGTTTCCTACGAGCAGTACTTC